The entry below describes one T cell receptor (beta chain). As yet, its antigen is unknown. This CDR3 is 13 amino acids long. Germline-derived CDR1 and CDR2 are SQVTM and ANQGSEA. Trimming took off 4 bases at V and 5 bases at J, with 13 bases between the two ends. This sample stems from a study of cytomegalovirus exposure and HLA in healthy donors. Sequencing was performed with immunoSEQ multiplex PCR; in TCRdb, only in-frame clones are kept and a portion is missing. Of some 150,000 clones in the sample, 75% to 90% were seen once. Regarding the study as a whole: Through in vitro validation, a few CMV-associated chains were shown to be specific for CMV antigens. Altogether, 160 or so TCR beta chains were recorded as cytomegalovirus-associated.

The TCR sequence derives from a man between 18 and 29 years old in good health and CMV-seropositive. The sample was PBMCs. The V gene is TRBV29-1, the J gene TRBJ2-3, with a weak D call TRBD2 (6 bases). The CDR3 DNA is TGCAGCGTTGTTGGCTCCGGGGGAGATACGCAGTATTTT. The encoded protein is CSVVGSGGDTQYF.